The next 15 T cell receptor beta chains were all read from a single sample in a study of metastatic and nonmetastatic thyroid tumors. Not a single patient had been given any form of treatment at any point before undergoing thyroid surgery. TCRdb re-clonotyped the PCR reads via MiXCR. Of about 39,000 clones detected, approximately 19% appear once; the ten largest clones hold roughly 18%. The specimen sequenced was blood. The receptors were sampled from a female donor with papillary thyroid cancer or a benign thyroid nodule (not recorded which). Some clones in this sample may be carry-over from other donors' samples.

The sample holds a few counts of this clone. The genes are TRBV6-1 and TRBJ2-2; perhaps TRBD2 as D (5 bases). The germline CDR1 and CDR2 sequences are MNHNS and SASEGT. V shed 6 bases and J shed 6 bases, with 11 bases lying between them. This CDR3 contains 13 residues. CDR3 sequence: CASRVGEAGELFF. CDR3 sequence (DNA): TGTGCCAGCAGGGTGGGAGAGGCCGGGGAGCTGTTTTTT.

This clone occurred a few times. As the CDR3 is not closed by the conserved phenylalanine or tryptophan, this likely results from a read error. J is TRBJ1-1 and V is TRBV12-3 or TRBV12-4, with unresolved D. There are 12 residues in the CDR3. V was cut by 6 bases and J by 3 bases, with 8 bases left in between. CDR3: CASRCADTEAFL. The CDR3 DNA is TGTGCCAGCAGGTGTGCGGACACTGAAGCTTTCCTT.

This clone was observed at least ten times. The V call is TRBV18, the J call TRBJ1-4; TRBD1 might be the D (5 bases). V lost 5 bases, J lost 3 bases, and 10 bases lay in between. The germline CDR1 and CDR2 sequences are KGHSH and LQKENI. The CDR3 has 14 amino acids. The CDR3 sequence: CASSADSSNEKLFF. CDR3 DNA: TGTGCCAGCTCAGCCGACAGCTCTAATGAAAAACTGTTTTTT. Full variable domain (remainder filled in from reference TRBV18 and TRBJ1-4): NAGVMQNPRHLVRRRGQEARLRCSPMKGHSHVYWYRQLPEEGLKFMVYLQKENIIDESGMPKERFSAEFPKEGPSILRIQQVVRGDSAAYFCASSADSSNEKLFFGSGTQLSVL.

This clone appeared many times. The rearrangement links TRBV5-4 to TRBJ2-7; no firm D call. The CDR3 consists of 13 residues. Germline CDR1 SGHNT, CDR2 YYREEE (reference sequence). V lost 0 bases and J 6 bases, leaving 10 bases between the germline ends. CDR3 in amino acids: CASSLGPQPEQYF. CDR3 nucleotides: TGTGCCAGCAGCTTGGGCCCCCAGCCCGAGCAGTACTTC. Combining the CDR3 with reference TRBV5-4 and TRBJ2-7 gives the whole variable domain ETGVTQSPTHLIKTRGQQVTLRCSSQSGHNTVSWYQQALGQGPQFIFQYYREEENGRGNFPPRFSGLQFPNYSSELNVNALELDDSALYLCASSLGPQPEQYFGPGTRLTVT.

This clone was counted between two and nine times. One end of the junction does not line up with germline, which may come from a read error. The chain joins TRBV12-3 or TRBV12-4 to TRBJ2-7; the D gene is possibly TRBD2 (6 bases). CDR3 length: 13 amino acids. The CDR3 DNA reads as TGTGCCAGCAGGCAAGTCGGGACTTACGACCAGTACTTC. Residues: CASRQVGTYDQYF.

CDR3 sequence (DNA): TGCAGCCCAGGGAACACTAACTACGAGCAGTACTTC. The encoded protein is CSPGNTNYEQYF. This chain links TRBV20-1 with TRBJ2-7; possible D gene TRBD1, 5 bases. Germline V gene sequence: CDR1 DFQATT, CDR2 SNEGSKA (reference sequence). CDR3 length: 12 amino acids.

This clone was detected only a few times. The rearrangement links TRBV29-1 to TRBJ1-5; D unclear. The CDR3 runs 13 residues. Deletions cut 6 bases from V and 5 bases from J, with 14 bases between. Germline lookup yields CDR1 SQVTM and CDR2 ANQGSEA. The CDR3 here is CSVSHGVDQPQHF. The CDR3 DNA sequence: TGCAGCGTCTCACATGGGGTCGATCAGCCCCAGCATTTT.

Details on this clone: This may arise from a read error, as a much more abundant clone is one base away. Other DNA sequences in the sample encode the same CDR3. V is TRBV9 and J is TRBJ2-1; 11 bases align to TRBD2. Germline lookup yields CDR1 SGDLS and CDR2 YYNGEE. The J segment lost 5 bases and the V segment lost 3 bases, leaving 4 bases of the junction unmatched. The CDR3 contains 15 residues. This chain's CDR3 is CASSATSGSNNEQFF. CDR3 in DNA: TGTGCCAGCAGCGCTACTAGCGGGAGCAACAATGAGCAGTTCTTC.

This clone was seen ten or more times. The J gene is TRBJ1-6, the V gene TRBV12-3 or TRBV12-4; D is perhaps TRBD1 (5 bases). CDR3 size: 13 residues. V was clipped by 8 bases and J by 9 bases, with 14 bases between them. The CDR3 nucleotides read TGTGCCAGCCGGGGGGGGGGAGGTTCACCCCTCCACTTT. It is translated as CASRGGGGSPLHF.

By share of the sample, this clone is medium-sized. The CDR3 nucleotides are TGCAGCGTTGAGGGGGGTCTTGGGTACGAGCAGTACTTC. Translating gives CSVEGGLGYEQYF. V gene TRBV29-1 combines with J gene TRBJ2-7, with a possible D match to TRBD2 (6 bases). CDR1 is SQVTM and CDR2 is ANQGSEA in the germline V gene. The CDR3 contains 13 residues. Between the trimmed V and J ends, which lost 3 bases and 4 bases, there was a span of 13 bases.

The table lists this clone with many counts. This sequence joins TRBV2 and TRBJ1-4, with TRBD1 matching over 8 bases. CDR3 length: 15 residues. Germline CDR1 SNHLY, CDR2 FYNNEI. The J segment lost 5 bases and the V segment lost 7 bases, leaving 9 bases of the junction unmatched. CDR3 loop: CASNPSTGVNEKLFF. CDR3 DNA: TGTGCCAGCAACCCCTCGACAGGGGTAAATGAAAAACTGTTTTTT.

The chain has TRBV28 and TRBJ1-6, with D tentatively TRBD1 (5 bases). Trimming removed 6 bases from V and 3 bases from J, with 9 bases in between. Per the germline V gene, CDR1 is MDHEN and CDR2 is SYDVKM. This CDR3 comprises 14 residues. The DNA of the CDR3 is TGTGCCAGCAGGGGGGAGCTCTATAATTCACCCCTCCACTTT. Translating gives CASRGELYNSPLHF.

Ten or more counts support this clone. The chain combines TRBV6-1 with TRBJ2-2, with no clear D. Trimming took off 9 bases at V and 2 bases at J, with 19 bases between the two ends. Looked up from germline, CDR1 is MNHNS and CDR2 is SASEGT. This CDR3 is 16 amino acids long. As DNA, the CDR3 is TGTGCCAGTGGTACCCTCAGGATCCTTAACACCGGGGAGCTGTTTTTT. Amino acid sequence: CASGTLRILNTGELFF.

This clone was counted ten times or more. J is TRBJ1-3 and V is TRBV15; no firm D call. V was clipped by 3 bases and J by 2 bases, with 14 bases between them. The CDR3 is 16 amino acids. Germline lookup yields CDR1 LNHNV and CDR2 YYDKDF (reference sequence). The CDR3 spells CATSSPLGYTGNTIYF. The CDR3 DNA reads as TGTGCCACCAGCAGTCCTCTGGGGTATACTGGAAACACCATATATTTT.

In its sample, this clone was seen many times. The chain uses TRBV5-1 and TRBJ1-1; 8 bases match TRBD1. The CDR3 has 14 amino acids. V was clipped by 4 bases and J by 7 bases; unmatched bases: 9. Germline V gives CDR1 SGHRS, CDR2 YFSETQ. CDR3 sequence (DNA): TGCGCCAGCAGCGCCTATGGGACAGGCGTTGAAGCTTTCTTT. Its translation: CASSAYGTGVEAFF. Variable domain in full (rest from reference TRBV5-1 and TRBJ1-1): KAGVTQTPRYLIKTRGQQVTLSCSPISGHRSVSWYQQTPGQGLQFLFEYFSETQRNKGNFPGRFSGRQFSNSRSEMNVSTLELGDSALYLCASSAYGTGVEAFFGQGTRLTVV.